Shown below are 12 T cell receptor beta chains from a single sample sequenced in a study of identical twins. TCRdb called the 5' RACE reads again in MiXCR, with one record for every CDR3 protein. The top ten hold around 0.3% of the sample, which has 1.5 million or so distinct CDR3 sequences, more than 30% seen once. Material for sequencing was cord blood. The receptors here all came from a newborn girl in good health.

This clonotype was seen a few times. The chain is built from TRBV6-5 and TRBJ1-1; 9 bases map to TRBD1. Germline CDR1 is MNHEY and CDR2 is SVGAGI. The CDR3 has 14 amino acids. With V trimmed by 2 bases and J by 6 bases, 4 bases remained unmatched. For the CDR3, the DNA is TGTGCCAGCAGTTACCGGGACAGGGCCGCTGAAGCTTTCTTT. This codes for CASSYRDRAAEAFF.

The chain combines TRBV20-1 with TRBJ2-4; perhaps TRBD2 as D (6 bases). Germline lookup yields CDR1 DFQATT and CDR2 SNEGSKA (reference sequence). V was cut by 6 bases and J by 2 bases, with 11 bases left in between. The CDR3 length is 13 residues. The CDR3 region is CSAAGGSKNIQYF. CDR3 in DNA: TGCAGTGCGGCCGGAGGGTCCAAAAACATTCAGTACTTC.

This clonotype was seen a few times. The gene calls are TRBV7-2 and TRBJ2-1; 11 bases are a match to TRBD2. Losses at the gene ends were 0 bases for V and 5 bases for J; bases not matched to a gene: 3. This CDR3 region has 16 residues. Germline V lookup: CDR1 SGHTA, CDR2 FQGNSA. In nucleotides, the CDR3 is TGTGCCAGCAGCTTAGCGGGACTAGCGGTTGACAATGAGCAGTTCTTC. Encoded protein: CASSLAGLAVDNEQFF. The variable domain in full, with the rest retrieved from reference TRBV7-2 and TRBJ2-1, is GAGVSQSPSNKVTEKGKDVELRCDPISGHTALYWYRQSLGQGLEFLIYFQGNSAPDKSGLPSDRFSAERTGGSVSTLTIQRTQQEDSAVYLCASSLAGLAVDNEQFFGPGTRLTVL.

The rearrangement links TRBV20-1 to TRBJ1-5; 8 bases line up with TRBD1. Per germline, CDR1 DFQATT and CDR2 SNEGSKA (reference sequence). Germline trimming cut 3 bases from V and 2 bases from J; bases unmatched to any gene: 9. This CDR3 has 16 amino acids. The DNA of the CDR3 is TGCAGTGCTAGCAAGGACAGGGCCCTTCGCAATCAGCCCCAGCATTTT. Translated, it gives CSASKDRALRNQPQHF.

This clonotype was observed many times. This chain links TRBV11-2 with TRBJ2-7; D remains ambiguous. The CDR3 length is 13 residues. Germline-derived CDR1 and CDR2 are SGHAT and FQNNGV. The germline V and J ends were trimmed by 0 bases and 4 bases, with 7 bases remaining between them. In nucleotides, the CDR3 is TGTGCCAGCAGCTTAGATATCGGGTACGAGCAGTACTTC. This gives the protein CASSLDIGYEQYF.

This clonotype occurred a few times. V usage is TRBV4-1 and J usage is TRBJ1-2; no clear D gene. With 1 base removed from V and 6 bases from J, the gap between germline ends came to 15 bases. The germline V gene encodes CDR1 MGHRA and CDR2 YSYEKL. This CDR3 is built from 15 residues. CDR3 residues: CASSQGFPYLDGYTF. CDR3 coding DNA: TGCGCCAGCAGCCAAGGGTTTCCGTATTTGGATGGCTACACCTTC.

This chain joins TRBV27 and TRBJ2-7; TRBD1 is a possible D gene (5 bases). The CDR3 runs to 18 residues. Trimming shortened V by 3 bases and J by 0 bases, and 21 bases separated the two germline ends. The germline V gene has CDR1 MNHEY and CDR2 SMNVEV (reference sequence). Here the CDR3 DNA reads TGTGCCAGCAGTTTTCGGCCGATCTCGATTAGGGGCTCCTACGAGCAGTACTTC. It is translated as CASSFRPISIRGSYEQYF.

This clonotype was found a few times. CDR3 in amino acids: CASSLRTSGRESYNEQYF. Here the CDR3 DNA reads TGTGCCAGCTCACTCCGGACTAGCGGGAGAGAATCCTACAATGAGCAGTACTTC. The chain has TRBV18 and TRBJ2-5, with TRBD2 matching 13 bases. The germline V gene encodes CDR1 KGHSH and CDR2 LQKENI. The CDR3 is 18 residues long. V lost 4 bases and J lost 11; bases outside the gene matches: 19.

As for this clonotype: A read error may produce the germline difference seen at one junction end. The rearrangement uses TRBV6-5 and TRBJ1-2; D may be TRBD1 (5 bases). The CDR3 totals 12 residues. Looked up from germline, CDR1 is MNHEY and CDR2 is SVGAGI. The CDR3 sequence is CASRGPVYGHTF. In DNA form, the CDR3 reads TGTGCCAGCAGGGGGCCAGTCTATGGCCACACCTTC.

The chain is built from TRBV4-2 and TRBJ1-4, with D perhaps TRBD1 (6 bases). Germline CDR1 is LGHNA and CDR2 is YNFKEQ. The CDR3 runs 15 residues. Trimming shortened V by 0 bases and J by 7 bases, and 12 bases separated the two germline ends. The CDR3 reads CASSQEAQGSEKLFF. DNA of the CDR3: TGTGCCAGCAGCCAAGAGGCACAGGGAAGTGAAAAACTGTTTTTT.

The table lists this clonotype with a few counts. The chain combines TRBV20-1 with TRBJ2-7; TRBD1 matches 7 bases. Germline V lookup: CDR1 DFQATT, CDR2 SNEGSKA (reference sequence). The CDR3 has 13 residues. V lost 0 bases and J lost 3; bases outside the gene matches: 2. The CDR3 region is CSAREQGFYEQYF. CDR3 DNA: TGCAGTGCTAGAGAACAGGGGTTCTACGAGCAGTACTTC.

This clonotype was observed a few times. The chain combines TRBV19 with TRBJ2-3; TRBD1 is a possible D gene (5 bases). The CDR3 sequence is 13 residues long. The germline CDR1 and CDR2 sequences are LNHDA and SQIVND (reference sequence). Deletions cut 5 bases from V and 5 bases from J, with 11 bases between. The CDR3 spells CASSLTQGDTQYF. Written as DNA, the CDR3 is TGTGCCAGTAGTCTCACTCAGGGAGATACGCAGTATTTT.